The subject of this entry is one TCR beta chain. Its cognate antigen is unknown. Using a J-beta primer mix together with a sample-barcoded 5' primer, a second PCR was run for roughly 6 to 11 cycles. TCRdb used MiXCR to reprocess the 5' RACE reads, holding one entry per CDR3 protein. The table lists approximately 1.5 million distinct CDR3 sequences, around 35% of them singletons. The record originates from a study of blood T cells in healthy people across ages. Germline V gene sequence: CDR1 SGDLS, CDR2 YYNGEE. V was trimmed by 6 bases and J by 1 base, leaving 13 bases between them. CDR3 length: 14 amino acids. Regarding the study as a whole: Estimated diversity that came from one million T cells was considered an underestimate.

This TCR was recovered from a woman in her twenties or thirties in good health. The chain carries TRBV9 and TRBJ2-5; D gene uncertain. Sequencing used blood. Here the CDR3 DNA reads TGTGCCAGCATCGAGTGGGCCTTCCAAGAGACCCAGTACTTC. It encodes CASIEWAFQETQYF.